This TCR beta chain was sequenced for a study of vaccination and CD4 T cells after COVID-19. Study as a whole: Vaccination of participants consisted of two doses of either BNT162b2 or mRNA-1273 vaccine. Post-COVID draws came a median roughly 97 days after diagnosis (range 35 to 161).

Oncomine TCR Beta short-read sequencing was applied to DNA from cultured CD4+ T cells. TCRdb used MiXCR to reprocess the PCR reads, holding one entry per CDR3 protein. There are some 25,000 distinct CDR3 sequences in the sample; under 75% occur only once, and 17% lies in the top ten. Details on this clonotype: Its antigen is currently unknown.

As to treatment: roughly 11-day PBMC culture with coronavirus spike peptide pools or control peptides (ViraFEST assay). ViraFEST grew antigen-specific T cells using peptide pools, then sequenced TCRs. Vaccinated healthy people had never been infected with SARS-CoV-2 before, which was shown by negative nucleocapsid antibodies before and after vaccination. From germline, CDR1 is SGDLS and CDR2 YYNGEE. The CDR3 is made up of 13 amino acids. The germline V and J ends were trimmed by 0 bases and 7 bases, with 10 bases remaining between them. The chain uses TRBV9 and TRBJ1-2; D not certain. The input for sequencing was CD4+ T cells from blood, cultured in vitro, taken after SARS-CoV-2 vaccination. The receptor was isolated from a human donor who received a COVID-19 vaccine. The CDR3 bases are TGTGCCAGCAGCGTAGCTGAGGGTCCTGGCTACACCTTC. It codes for CASSVAEGPGYTF.